Below are 20 T cell receptor beta chains sequenced from a single sample in a study of T cell changes during pregnancy in multiple sclerosis. TCRdb keeps only in-frame clones here, not all; method: immunoSEQ multiplex PCR. The data show 65,000 to 85,000 clones, about 92% seen once. Sequenced material: CD4+ T cells from peripheral blood mononuclear cells, taken before pregnancy. Receptors originate from a female donor with multiple sclerosis, enrolled in a pregnancy study.

The rearrangement uses TRBV30 and TRBJ1-2; 7 bases align to TRBD1. Germline values: CDR1 GTSNPN, CDR2 SVGIG (reference sequence). The CDR3 is 14 residues long. Unmatched junction bases numbered 8, after V lost 0 bases and J lost 7 bases. The CDR3 nucleotides read TGTGCCTGGAGTGTACATCGAGGGGGCAGTGGCTACACCTTC. It specifies CAWSVHRGGSGYTF.

The CDR3 spells CATHRGGDTEAFF. The CDR3 DNA follows: TGTGCCACCCATCGAGGGGGTGACACTGAAGCTTTCTTT. V gene TRBV7-9 combines with J gene TRBJ1-1; TRBD1 is a possible D gene (6 bases). Germline CDR1 and CDR2: SEHNR and FQNEAQ (reference sequence). The CDR3 is made up of 13 amino acids. Trimming shortened V by 10 bases and J by 3 bases, and 15 bases separated the two germline ends. The whole variable domain, remainder taken from reference TRBV7-9 and TRBJ1-1, is DTGVSQNPRHKITKRGQNVTFRCDPISEHNRLYWYRQTLGQGPEFLTYFQNEAQLEKSRLLSDRFSAERPKGSFSTLEIQRTEQGDSAMYLCATHRGGDTEAFFGQGTRLTVV.

This sequence joins TRBV30 and TRBJ2-1, with 7 bases identical to TRBD2. Germline CDR1 is GTSNPN and CDR2 is SVGIG (reference sequence). J was trimmed by 10 bases and V by 1 base; bases with no gene match: 16. The CDR3 consists of 16 residues. The CDR3 sequence: CAWSGQTSPPGAEQFF. The CDR3 nucleotides are TGTGCCTGGAGTGGCCAGACTAGCCCCCCGGGAGCGGAGCAGTTCTTC.

The rearrangement uses TRBV19 and TRBJ2-3, with TRBD2 as a possible D gene (5 bases). The CDR3 has 14 residues. The ends were cut back, 0 bases at V and 1 base at J, with 5 bases in the middle. Germline CDR1 and CDR2: LNHDA and SQIVND (reference sequence). The CDR3 region has the DNA TGTGCCAGTAGTATAGACGGGGGCACAGATACGCAGTATTTT. Translated: CASSIDGGTDTQYF.

This clone appeared a single time. The chain carries TRBV7-3 and TRBJ2-5; D is possibly TRBD2 (7 bases). CDR1 SGHTA and CDR2 FQGTGA come from the germline V gene. The germline V and J ends were trimmed by 3 bases and 4 bases, with 9 bases remaining between them. CDR3 size: 13 residues. The CDR3 is CASSLGGGETQYF. The CDR3 nucleotides are TGTGCCAGCAGCTTGGGAGGGGGAGAGACCCAGTACTTC. The whole variable domain, remainder taken from reference TRBV7-3 and TRBJ2-5, is GAGVSQTPSNKVTEKGKYVELRCDPISGHTALYWYRQSLGQGPEFLIYFQGTGAADDSGLPNDRFFAVRPEGSVSTLKIQRTERGDSAVYLCASSLGGGETQYFGPGTRLLVL.

The chain uses TRBV5-1 and TRBJ2-3, with D uncertain. V dropped 0 bases and J dropped 5 bases, with 7 bases sitting between them. CDR1 is SGHRS, CDR2 YFSETQ, per germline. The CDR3 runs 13 residues. CDR3 region: CASSLDSIDTQYF. The CDR3 coding sequence is TGCGCCAGCAGCTTGGACTCGATAGATACGCAGTATTTT.

The chain couples TRBV6-1 to TRBJ1-1; TRBD1 matches at 11 bases. Germline CDR1 reads MNHNS; CDR2 reads SASEGT. The length of the CDR3 is 15 residues. The ends lost 5 bases at V and 1 base at J; junction bases unmatched: 3. In DNA form, the CDR3 reads TGTGCCAGCAGTACCGGGACAGGGGGGAACACTGAAGCTTTCTTT. It yields the protein CASSTGTGGNTEAFF.

This clone was seen only once. V usage is TRBV5-4 and J usage is TRBJ2-2; no clear D gene. The germline V gene has CDR1 SGHNT and CDR2 YYREEE (reference sequence). This CDR3 region has 16 residues. V lost 0 bases, J lost 4 bases, and 13 bases lay in between. DNA of the CDR3: TGTGCCAGCAGCTTGGGTAGCCGCCCGGGCACCGGGGAGCTGTTTTTT. Amino acid sequence: CASSLGSRPGTGELFF.

The chain uses TRBV4-2 and TRBJ2-3; 9 bases map to TRBD2. V gave up 3 bases and J gave up 3 bases; unmatched junction bases: 7. CDR1 LGHNA and CDR2 YNFKEQ come from the germline V gene. CDR3 length: 16 residues. The CDR3 spells CASSHSSGEGTDTQYF. The CDR3 nucleotides read TGTGCCAGCAGCCACTCTAGCGGGGAGGGGACAGATACGCAGTATTTT.

V is TRBV15 and J is TRBJ1-1, with D tentatively TRBD1 (6 bases). The V gene lost 1 base and the J gene lost 2 bases, with 14 bases spanning the gap. Looked up from germline, CDR1 is LNHNV and CDR2 is YYDKDF (reference sequence). The CDR3 runs to 16 residues. The DNA of the CDR3 is TGTGCCACCAGCAGAGGGTCGGGGGGGCCAAACACTGAAGCTTTCTTT. This codes for CATSRGSGGPNTEAFF.

This chain joins TRBV27 and TRBJ1-1; the D gene is possibly TRBD1 (5 bases). The CDR3 has 14 amino acids. V lost 6 bases to trimming and J lost 1 base, with 12 bases between them. Looked up from germline, CDR1 is MNHEY and CDR2 is SMNVEV (reference sequence). The CDR3 DNA is TGTGCCAGCAGCCGAGACAGCAGGAACACTGAAGCTTTCTTT. Protein sequence: CASSRDSRNTEAFF.

The J gene is TRBJ1-5, the V gene TRBV27, with D possibly matching TRBD1 (6 bases). This CDR3 region has 16 residues. V dropped 5 bases and J dropped 7 bases, with 21 bases sitting between them. Germline V gene sequence: CDR1 MNHEY, CDR2 SMNVEV (reference sequence). The CDR3, as DNA: TGTGCCAGCAGTCAGGGGACACAACAGACGGGGCAGCCCCAGCATTTT. Translation: CASSQGTQQTGQPQHF.

J is TRBJ2-2 and V is TRBV5-1; 7 positions match TRBD2. V lost 4 bases, J lost 5 bases, and 5 bases stayed unmatched. This CDR3 is 14 amino acids long. Germline CDR1 is SGHRS and CDR2 is YFSETQ. The CDR3 sequence: CASSPGGGTGELFF. The CDR3 bases are TGCGCCAGCAGCCCGGGAGGAGGGACCGGGGAGCTGTTTTTT.

The J gene is TRBJ1-1, the V gene TRBV7-3, with D uncertain. V was clipped by 8 bases and J by 3 bases, with 16 bases between them. CDR1 is SGHTA and CDR2 is FQGTGA in the germline V gene. This CDR3 has 14 residues. CDR3 amino acids: CASFSTSRDTEAFF. The CDR3, as DNA: TGTGCCAGCTTTTCCACGTCGCGAGACACTGAAGCTTTCTTT.

The CDR3 sequence: CAVDRASQREQYF. The CDR3 DNA reads as TGTGCCGTAGACAGGGCCAGCCAGAGGGAGCAGTACTTC. The rearrangement joins TRBV30 to TRBJ2-7, with TRBD1 matching 7 bases. V lost 8 bases, J lost 7 bases, and 14 bases stayed unmatched. The germline V gene has CDR1 GTSNPN and CDR2 SVGIG (reference sequence). CDR3 length equals 13 residues.

This chain uses TRBV6-1 with TRBJ1-5, with a tentative D call TRBD1 (6 bases). The CDR3 sequence is 14 residues long. Germline CDR1 MNHNS, CDR2 SASEGT. Trimming removed 3 bases from V and 3 bases from J, with 9 bases in between. This CDR3 is CASSDYRANQPQHF. The CDR3 bases are TGTGCCAGCAGTGATTACAGGGCCAATCAGCCCCAGCATTTT.

V and J are TRBV30 and TRBJ1-6; a possible D gene is TRBD1 (6 bases). Germline V gene lookup returns CDR1 GTSNPN and CDR2 SVGIG (reference sequence). This CDR3 spans 14 amino acids. Trimming took 5 bases from V and 7 from J, leaving 15 bases between them. The CDR3 coding sequence is TGTGCCTGGTTGCCCCAGGGGTGGAATTCACCCCTCCACTTT. Residues: CAWLPQGWNSPLHF.

This sequence joins TRBV12-5 and TRBJ2-3, with D possibly TRBD1 on 5 matching bases. The germline V gene encodes CDR1 LGHNT and CDR2 FRNRAP. Trimming left V 7 bases short and J 5 bases short, with 16 bases between. The CDR3 totals 14 residues. CDR3 in DNA: TGTGCTAGTGCCGGCGGAACAGGCCTAGATACGCAGTATTTT. It is translated as CASAGGTGLDTQYF.

The rearrangement joins TRBV5-1 to TRBJ2-1; TRBD2 matches at 8 bases. Germline V gives CDR1 SGHRS, CDR2 YFSETQ. This CDR3 contains 17 residues. The trim removed 3 bases at V and 4 bases at J, leaving 12 bases unmatched. The CDR3 region is CASSSSGLANLYNEQFF. The CDR3 DNA is TGCGCCAGCAGCTCATCCGGACTAGCCAATTTATACAATGAGCAGTTCTTC. The full variable domain, with the rest looked up from reference TRBV5-1 and TRBJ2-1, is KAGVTQTPRYLIKTRGQQVTLSCSPISGHRSVSWYQQTPGQGLQFLFEYFSETQRNKGNFPGRFSGRQFSNSRSEMNVSTLELGDSALYLCASSSSGLANLYNEQFFGPGTRLTVL.

The J gene is TRBJ2-2, the V gene TRBV5-1; the match to TRBD2 covers 7 bases. This CDR3 region has 16 residues. Germline V gene lookup returns CDR1 SGHRS and CDR2 YFSETQ. V was pared by 0 bases and J by 5 bases, with 7 bases of the junction left unmatched. Here the CDR3 DNA reads TGCGCCAGCAGCTTGGGAGGGAGGGCCTCAACCGGGGAGCTGTTTTTT. This encodes CASSLGGRASTGELFF.